A single sample is the source of the 4 T cell receptor beta chains below, sequenced in a study of shared clonotypes between healthy human individuals. Data came from immunoSEQ multiplex PCR; TCRdb stores just in-frame clones and leaves some out. The sample lists 2,500,000 or so clones; over 85% were seen once. The sample taken for sequencing was naive CD4+ T cells sorted from blood. The subset is: CD45RA+ positively selected. The source is a man between 18 and 35 years old in good health.

This sequence joins TRBV6-6 and TRBJ1-1; TRBD1 is a possible D gene (5 bases). The CDR3 consists of 15 residues. Trimming removed 5 bases from V and 3 bases from J, with 16 bases in between. The V gene's germline CDR1 is MNHNY and CDR2 SVGAGI (reference sequence). CDR3 sequence: CASSQGGLRDTEAFF. The CDR3 DNA sequence: TGTGCCAGCAGTCAGGGCGGTCTTCGGGACACTGAAGCTTTCTTT.

The sample holds a few counts of this clone. Compared with germline, one end of the junction differs, possibly owing to a read error. The J gene is TRBJ1-1, the V gene TRBV5-4, with D hard to call. From germline, CDR1 is SGHNT and CDR2 YYREEE (reference sequence). The CDR3 totals 14 residues. The CDR3: CASSLGGWNAEAFF. The DNA for the CDR3 is TGTGCCAGCAGCTTAGGAGGGTGGAACGCTGAAGCTTTCTTT.

This chain links TRBV19 with TRBJ2-7, with 10 nucleotides matching TRBD1. This CDR3 region has 15 residues. The ends lost 3 bases at V and 4 bases at J; junction bases unmatched: 6. Looked up from germline, CDR1 is LNHDA and CDR2 is SQIVND (reference sequence). CDR3 residues: CASSILTGGWYEQYF. The CDR3 region has the DNA TGTGCCAGTAGTATCCTGACAGGGGGCTGGTACGAGCAGTACTTC. Drawing the rest from reference TRBV19 and TRBJ2-7, the complete variable domain is DGGITQSPKYLFRKEGQNVTLSCEQNLNHDAMYWYRQDPGQGLRLIYYSQIVNDFQKGDIAEGYSVSREKKESFPLTVTSAQKNPTAFYLCASSILTGGWYEQYFGPGTRLTVT.

The gene calls are TRBV4-1 and TRBJ2-7, with 10 bases aligning to TRBD2. The germline V gene has CDR1 MGHRA and CDR2 YSYEKL. The CDR3 is 17 residues long. J lost 2 bases, V lost 2 bases, and 9 bases had no gene match. The CDR3 loop reads CASSQPSGSTFPYEQYF. In DNA, the CDR3 is TGCGCCAGCAGCCAACCTAGCGGGAGTACGTTCCCCTACGAGCAGTACTTC.